This passage covers 19 T cell receptor beta chains from one sample sequenced in a study of blood T cells in healthy people across ages. With a J-beta primer mix and a sample-barcoded 5' primer, a second PCR ran about 7 to 11 cycles. TCRdb analysed the 5' RACE reads with MiXCR anew, one entry per CDR3 protein. The sample has 750,000 to 1,000,000 distinct CDR3 sequences, 25% to 35% seen once. This sample was shared with a second study, whose subject was T cells of mothers and their children.

Sequenced input: blood. These receptors were obtained from a woman aged 40 to 50 in good health.

The genes are TRBV4-1 and TRBJ1-1, with a tentative D call TRBD1 (6 bases). V was trimmed by 2 bases and J by 1 base, leaving 11 bases between them. Germline CDR1 reads MGHRA; CDR2 reads YSYEKL. This CDR3 spans 15 amino acids. CDR3 loop: CASSQQPTGNTEAFF. CDR3 bases: TGCGCCAGCAGCCAACAACCGACAGGGAACACTGAAGCTTTCTTT.

This clonotype was observed a few times. This may be a read error, as it is one base from a much larger clone. The chain carries TRBV5-4 and TRBJ2-7, with D possibly called TRBD1 or TRBD2 (6 bases each). This CDR3 has 15 residues. The V gene lost 3 bases and the J gene lost 3 bases, with 16 bases spanning the gap. Germline CDR1 reads SGHNT; CDR2 reads YYREEE (reference sequence). CDR3: CASSSVPGAYYEQYF. The CDR3 DNA sequence: TGTGCCAGCAGCTCGGTTCCGGGGGCCTACTACGAGCAGTACTTC.

This clonotype was counted between two and nine times. This rearrangement joins TRBV30 to TRBJ1-4; no definite D call. The CDR3 is 12 residues long. V was trimmed by 5 bases and J by 7 bases, leaving 11 bases between them. The germline gives CDR1 GTSNPN, CDR2 SVGIG (reference sequence). In nucleotides, the CDR3 is TGTGCCTGGGCCGTGGTGGCTGAAAAACTGTTTTTT. It codes for CAWAVVAEKLFF.

Worth noting for this clonotype: A much larger clone lies one base from this, so it may be a read error. The chain recombines TRBV6-2 or TRBV6-3 with TRBJ2-1; D is uncertain. CDR1 is MNHEY and CDR2 is SVGEGT in the germline V gene. V lost 10 bases, J lost 6 bases, and 19 bases lay in between. The CDR3 is made up of 14 amino acids. The CDR3 spells CANRGTVWANEQFF. CDR3 coding DNA: TGTGCCAACCGCGGCACAGTTTGGGCCAATGAGCAGTTCTTC.

The sample holds one count of this clonotype. The rearrangement uses TRBV15 and TRBJ2-1; 7 nucleotides line up with TRBD1. CDR3 size: 17 residues. Trimming took 0 bases from V and 4 from J; bases not matched to a gene: 9. Germline V lookup: CDR1 LNHNV, CDR2 YYDKDF (reference sequence). The chain's CDR3 is CATSRDYRGGKYNEQFF. CDR3 sequence (DNA): TGTGCCACCAGCAGAGATTATCGAGGGGGCAAATACAATGAGCAGTTCTTC.

This clonotype appeared many times. The chain recombines TRBV12-3 or TRBV12-4 with TRBJ2-7; D is undetermined. The length of the CDR3 is 14 residues. Trimming took 6 bases from V and 0 from J, leaving 12 bases between them. The DNA for the CDR3 is TGTGCCAGCAGCCGCCTGCACAGCTCCTACGAGCAGTACTTC. Amino acid sequence: CASSRLHSSYEQYF.

This rearrangement joins TRBV29-1 to TRBJ1-2; TRBD1 is a possible D gene (6 bases). This CDR3 spans 14 amino acids. V was pared by 6 bases and J by 3 bases, with 17 bases between. Germline CDR1 reads SQVTM; CDR2 reads ANQGSEA. The CDR3 reads CSVEGDVNYYGYTF. The CDR3 DNA follows: TGCAGCGTAGAGGGGGACGTTAATTACTATGGCTACACCTTC.

The chain couples TRBV4-3 to TRBJ2-1; maybe TRBD2 (5 bases). From germline, CDR1 is LGHNA and CDR2 YSLEER. V lost 0 bases to trimming and J lost 5 bases, with 17 bases between them. The CDR3 is 17 amino acids. CDR3 loop: CASSQDLNGEPDNEQFF. CDR3 nucleotide sequence: TGCGCCAGCAGCCAAGATCTAAACGGGGAACCGGACAATGAGCAGTTCTTC.

The gene calls are TRBV15 and TRBJ1-4; D ambiguous. This CDR3 spans 17 amino acids. V gave up 1 base and J gave up 4 bases, with 16 bases separating them. The V gene's germline CDR1 is LNHNV and CDR2 YYDKDF (reference sequence). In nucleotides, the CDR3 is TGTGCCACCAGCAGAGGGAGCGGCGTTTTTTATAATGAAAAACTGTTTTTT. It codes for CATSRGSGVFYNEKLFF. Based on the CDR3 plus reference TRBV15 and TRBJ1-4, the full variable domain is DAMVIQNPRYQVTQFGKPVTLSCSQTLNHNVMYWYQQKSSQAPKLLFHYYDKDFNNEADTPDNFQSRRPNTSFCFLDIRSPGLGDTAMYLCATSRGSGVFYNEKLFFGSGTQLSVL.

This chain links TRBV19 with TRBJ2-7, with 10 bases that match TRBD1. Losses at the gene ends were 4 bases for V and 6 bases for J; bases not matched to a gene: 9. This CDR3 is built from 15 residues. Germline CDR1 reads LNHDA; CDR2 reads SQIVND (reference sequence). The CDR3 region is CASSTTGTGDVEQYF. The CDR3 coding sequence is TGTGCCAGTAGTACAACCGGGACAGGGGACGTCGAGCAGTACTTC.

This clonotype was observed at least ten times. The chain couples TRBV6-5 to TRBJ1-2; D unresolved. The CDR3 is 15 amino acids. V lost 0 bases and J 5 bases, leaving 13 bases between the germline ends. From germline, CDR1 is MNHEY and CDR2 SVGAGI. The DNA for the CDR3 is TGTGCCAGCAGTTACTCGGCGGGTTTGGGATATGGCTACACCTTC. Encoded protein: CASSYSAGLGYGYTF.

The table lists this clonotype with a few counts. Written as DNA, the CDR3 is TGCAGTGCCGGGGGCGGACTAGCGGGGGCCAACTACAATGAGCAGTTCTTC. Residues: CSAGGGLAGANYNEQFF. The chain recombines TRBV20-1 with TRBJ2-1; 13 bases fit TRBD2. V was pared by 6 bases and J by 3 bases, with 11 bases of the junction left unmatched. Looked up from germline, CDR1 is DFQATT and CDR2 is SNEGSKA (reference sequence). The CDR3 extends over 17 amino acids.

For this clonotype: This may be a read error, as it is one base from a much larger clone. V gene TRBV29-1 combines with J gene TRBJ2-3; D may be TRBD1 (5 bases). Trimming cost V 3 bases and J 5 bases, with 18 bases left between them. The CDR3 is 15 amino acids. Germline CDR1 is SQVTM and CDR2 is ANQGSEA. The CDR3 DNA reads TGCAGCGTTGACGATAGGGCTGGGGCTATAGATACGCAGTATTTT. Protein sequence: CSVDDRAGAIDTQYF.

This clonotype was detected only a few times. This chain uses TRBV4-3 with TRBJ2-7; a possible D gene is TRBD2 (7 bases). CDR3 length: 15 residues. Germline values: CDR1 LGHNA, CDR2 YSLEER. V lost 1 base and J 3 bases, leaving 13 bases between the germline ends. In DNA form, the CDR3 reads TGCGCCAGCAGCCAAGGTGTCGGGGGGCTCTACGAGCAGTACTTC. It is translated as CASSQGVGGLYEQYF.

The rearrangement uses TRBV7-2 and TRBJ2-3, with 10 bases aligning to TRBD1. The germline V gene has CDR1 SGHTA and CDR2 FQGNSA. This CDR3 comprises 15 residues. The trim removed 2 bases at V and 4 bases at J, leaving 3 bases unmatched. CDR3 sequence (DNA): TGTGCCAGCAGCTTATGGGGACAGGGGTCAGATACGCAGTATTTT. It specifies CASSLWGQGSDTQYF.

Only a few counts were recorded for this clonotype. V gene TRBV2 combines with J gene TRBJ2-2; 9 nucleotides line up with TRBD1. The CDR3 extends over 15 amino acids. Germline assignment: CDR1 SNHLY and CDR2 FYNNEI. J gave up 0 bases and V 6 bases, and 2 bases lay outside the gene matches. The CDR3 DNA is TGTGCCAGCAGACGACAGGGGGCGAACACCGGGGAGCTGTTTTTT. Its protein is CASRRQGANTGELFF.

V is TRBV7-6 and J is TRBJ1-6, with D tentatively TRBD1 (6 bases). Germline-derived CDR1 and CDR2 are SGHVS and FNYEAQ. Trimming pared 5 bases from V and 10 bases from J, leaving 18 bases between. The CDR3 has 15 residues. This CDR3 is CASSPSPGAWSPLHF. CDR3 in DNA: TGTGCCAGCAGCCCTTCCCCGGGGGCTTGGTCACCCCTCCACTTT.

This clonotype was picked up many times. The rearrangement joins TRBV24-1 to TRBJ2-6; the D is unclear. CDR1 and CDR2 from the germline V gene are KGHDR and SFDVKD. V was trimmed by 4 bases and J by 0 bases, leaving 15 bases between them. The CDR3 is 18 residues long. The CDR3 here is CATSDSLGPLSGANVLTF. The CDR3 nucleotides read TGTGCCACCAGTGACTCGTTGGGTCCTCTCTCTGGGGCCAACGTCCTGACTTTC.

The V and J genes are TRBV7-6 and TRBJ2-7; 8 bases fit TRBD1. Looked up from germline, CDR1 is SGHVS and CDR2 is FNYEAQ. The CDR3 contains 15 residues. Unmatched junction bases numbered 7, after V lost 1 base and J lost 5 bases. CDR3 DNA: TGTGCCAGCAGCTTAGGCCAGGGGGCTTCTCACGAGCAGTACTTC. Its protein product is CASSLGQGASHEQYF.